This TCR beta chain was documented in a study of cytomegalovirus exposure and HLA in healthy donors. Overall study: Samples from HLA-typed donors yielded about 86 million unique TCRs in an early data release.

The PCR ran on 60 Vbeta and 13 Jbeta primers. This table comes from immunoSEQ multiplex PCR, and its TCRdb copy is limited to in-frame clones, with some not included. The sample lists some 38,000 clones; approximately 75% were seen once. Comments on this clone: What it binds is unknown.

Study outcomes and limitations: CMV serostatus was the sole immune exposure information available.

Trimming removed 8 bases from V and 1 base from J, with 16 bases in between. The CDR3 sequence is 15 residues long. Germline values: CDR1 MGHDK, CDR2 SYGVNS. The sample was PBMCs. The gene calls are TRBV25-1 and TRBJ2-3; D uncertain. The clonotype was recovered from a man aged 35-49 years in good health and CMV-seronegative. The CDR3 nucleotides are TGTGCCAGCTTCTGCCGGGTCCGTCGCACAGATACGCAGTATTTT. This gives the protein CASFCRVRRTDTQYF.